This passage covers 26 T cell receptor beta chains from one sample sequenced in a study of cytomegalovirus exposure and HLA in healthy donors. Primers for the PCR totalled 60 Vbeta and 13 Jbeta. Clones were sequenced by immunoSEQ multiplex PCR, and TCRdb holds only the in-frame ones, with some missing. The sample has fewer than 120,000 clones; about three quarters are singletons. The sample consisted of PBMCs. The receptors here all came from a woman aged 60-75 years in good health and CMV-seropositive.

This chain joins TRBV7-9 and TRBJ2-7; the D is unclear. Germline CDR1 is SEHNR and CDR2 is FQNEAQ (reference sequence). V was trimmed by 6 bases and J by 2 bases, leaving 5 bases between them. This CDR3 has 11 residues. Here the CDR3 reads CASSYTYEQYF. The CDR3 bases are TGTGCCAGCAGTTATACCTACGAGCAGTACTTC.

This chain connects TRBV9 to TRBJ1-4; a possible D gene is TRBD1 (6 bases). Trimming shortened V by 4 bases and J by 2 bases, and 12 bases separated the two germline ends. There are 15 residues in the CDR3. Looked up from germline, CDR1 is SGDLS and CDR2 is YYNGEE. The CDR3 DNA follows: TGTGCCAGCAGCACCACAGGGCTGACTAATGAAAAACTGTTTTTT. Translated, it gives CASSTTGLTNEKLFF.

The CDR3 spells CASSLDAGATYEQYF. The CDR3 coding sequence is TGTGCCAGCAGCTTAGATGCAGGGGCAACCTACGAGCAGTACTTC. The chain joins TRBV7-2 to TRBJ2-7, with D maybe TRBD1 (6 bases). Germline assignment: CDR1 SGHTA and CDR2 FQGNSA. The ends were cut back, 1 base at V and 2 bases at J, with 12 bases in the middle. The CDR3 extends over 15 amino acids.

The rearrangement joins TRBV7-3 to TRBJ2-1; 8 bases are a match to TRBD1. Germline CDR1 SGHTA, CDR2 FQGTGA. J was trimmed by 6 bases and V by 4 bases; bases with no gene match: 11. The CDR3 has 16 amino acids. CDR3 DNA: TGTGCCAGCAGCTCAACCGGGACAGGCGACTTCAATGAGCAGTTCTTC. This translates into CASSSTGTGDFNEQFF.

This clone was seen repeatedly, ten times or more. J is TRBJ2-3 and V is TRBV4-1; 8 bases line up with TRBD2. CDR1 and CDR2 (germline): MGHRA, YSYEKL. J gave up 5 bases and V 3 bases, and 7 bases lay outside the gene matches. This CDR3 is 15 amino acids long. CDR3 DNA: TGCGCCAGCAGCCACATAGCGGGATTCATAGATACGCAGTATTTT. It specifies CASSHIAGFIDTQYF.

The chain's CDR3 is CARSLLVLRNGADTQYF. CDR3 nucleotide sequence: TGTGCCAGAAGCTTGTTGGTCCTGCGTAACGGGGCAGATACGCAGTATTTT. The rearrangement uses TRBV5-3 and TRBJ2-3, with D perhaps TRBD2 (5 bases). TRBV5-3 is sorted into the ORF group, with uncertain function. V was trimmed by 1 base and J by 4 bases, leaving 19 bases between them. The CDR3 length is 17 residues.

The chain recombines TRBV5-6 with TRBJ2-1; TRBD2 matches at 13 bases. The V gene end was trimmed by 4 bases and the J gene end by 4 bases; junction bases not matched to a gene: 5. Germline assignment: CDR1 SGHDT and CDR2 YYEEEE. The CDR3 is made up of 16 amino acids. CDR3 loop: CASSPRLAGGYNEQFF. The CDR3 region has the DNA TGTGCCAGCAGCCCAAGACTAGCGGGAGGATACAATGAGCAGTTCTTC.

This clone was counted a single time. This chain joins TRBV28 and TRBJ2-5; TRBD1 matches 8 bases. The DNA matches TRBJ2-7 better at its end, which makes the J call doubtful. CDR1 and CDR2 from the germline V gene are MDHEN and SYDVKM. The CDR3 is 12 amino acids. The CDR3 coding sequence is TGTGCCAGCAGTTTAGGACAGGGCGAGCAGTACTTC. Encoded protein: CASSLGQGEQYF.

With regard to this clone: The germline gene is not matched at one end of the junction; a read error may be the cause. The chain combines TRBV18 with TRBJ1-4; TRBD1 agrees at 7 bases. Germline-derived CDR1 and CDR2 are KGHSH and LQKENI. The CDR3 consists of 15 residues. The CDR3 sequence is CASSPLGQSNEKLFF. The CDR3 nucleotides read TGTGCCAGCTCCCCACTGGGACAGTCTAATGAAAAACTGTTTTTT.

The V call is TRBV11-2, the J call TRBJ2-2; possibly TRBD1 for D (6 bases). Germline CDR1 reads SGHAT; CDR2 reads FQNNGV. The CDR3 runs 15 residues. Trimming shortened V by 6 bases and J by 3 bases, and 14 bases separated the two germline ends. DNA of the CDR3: TGTGCCAGCAGTGTACAGGGTTCTTACACCGGGGAGCTGTTTTTT. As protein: CASSVQGSYTGELFF.

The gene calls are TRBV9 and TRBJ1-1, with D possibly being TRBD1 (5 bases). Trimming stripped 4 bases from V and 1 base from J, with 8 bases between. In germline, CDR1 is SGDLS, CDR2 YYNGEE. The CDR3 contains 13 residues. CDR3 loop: CASSPGQNTEAFF. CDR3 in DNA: TGTGCCAGCAGCCCAGGACAGAACACTGAAGCTTTCTTT.

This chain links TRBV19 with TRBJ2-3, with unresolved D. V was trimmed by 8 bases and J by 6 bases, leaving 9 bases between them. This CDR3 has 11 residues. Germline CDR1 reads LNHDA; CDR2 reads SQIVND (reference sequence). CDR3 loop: CASQSVDTQYF. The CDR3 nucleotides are TGTGCCAGTCAGTCTGTGGATACGCAGTATTTT.

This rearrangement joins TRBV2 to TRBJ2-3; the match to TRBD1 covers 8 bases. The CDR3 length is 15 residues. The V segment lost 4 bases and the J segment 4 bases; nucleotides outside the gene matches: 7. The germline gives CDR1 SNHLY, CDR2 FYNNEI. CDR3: CASSAGPGGPDTQYF. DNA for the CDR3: TGTGCCAGCAGTGCGGGGCCAGGGGGCCCAGATACGCAGTATTTT.

In DNA form, the CDR3 reads TGCGCCAGCAGTCCGGGACTAGTCTACGAGCAGTACTTC. This encodes CASSPGLVYEQYF. The V gene is TRBV10-1, the J gene TRBJ2-7; 8 bases are shared with TRBD2. V was pared by 5 bases and J by 3 bases, with 3 bases of the junction left unmatched. CDR3 length equals 13 residues. CDR1 and CDR2 from the germline V gene are WNHNN and SYGVQD (reference sequence).

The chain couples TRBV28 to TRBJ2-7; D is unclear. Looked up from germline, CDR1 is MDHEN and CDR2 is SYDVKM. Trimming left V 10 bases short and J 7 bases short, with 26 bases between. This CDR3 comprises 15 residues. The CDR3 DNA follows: TGTGCCACGCAGAACGAGCTTTCCTCCCTAGAGGAGCAGTACTTC. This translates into CATQNELSSLEEQYF.

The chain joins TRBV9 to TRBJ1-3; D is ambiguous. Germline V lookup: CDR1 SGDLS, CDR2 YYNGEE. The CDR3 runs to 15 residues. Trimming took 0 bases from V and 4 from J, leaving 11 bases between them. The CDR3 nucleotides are TGTGCCAGCAGCGTAGGCGGGCGTTTAGGAAACACCATATATTTT. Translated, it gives CASSVGGRLGNTIYF.

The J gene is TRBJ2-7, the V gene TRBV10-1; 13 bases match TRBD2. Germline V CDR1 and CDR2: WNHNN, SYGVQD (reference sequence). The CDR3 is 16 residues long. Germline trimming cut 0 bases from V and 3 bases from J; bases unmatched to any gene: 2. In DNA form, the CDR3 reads TGCGCCAGCAGTGAGTCCGGACTAGCGGGAGTCTACGAGCAGTACTTC. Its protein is CASSESGLAGVYEQYF.

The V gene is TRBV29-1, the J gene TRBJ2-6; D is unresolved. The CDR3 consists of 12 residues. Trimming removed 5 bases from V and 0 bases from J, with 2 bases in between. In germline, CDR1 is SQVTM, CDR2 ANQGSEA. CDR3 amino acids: CSVYSGANVLTF. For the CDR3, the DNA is TGCAGCGTTTACTCTGGGGCCAACGTCCTGACTTTC.

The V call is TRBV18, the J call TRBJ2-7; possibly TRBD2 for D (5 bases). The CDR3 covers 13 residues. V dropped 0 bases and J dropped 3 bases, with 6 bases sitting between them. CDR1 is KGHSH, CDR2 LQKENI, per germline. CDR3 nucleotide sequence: TGTGCCAGCTCACCACCTGAGGGCTACGAGCAGTACTTC. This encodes CASSPPEGYEQYF. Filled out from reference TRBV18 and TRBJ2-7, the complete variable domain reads NAGVMQNPRHLVRRRGQEARLRCSPMKGHSHVYWYRQLPEEGLKFMVYLQKENIIDESGMPKERFSAEFPKEGPSILRIQQVVRGDSAAYFCASSPPEGYEQYFGPGTRLTVT.

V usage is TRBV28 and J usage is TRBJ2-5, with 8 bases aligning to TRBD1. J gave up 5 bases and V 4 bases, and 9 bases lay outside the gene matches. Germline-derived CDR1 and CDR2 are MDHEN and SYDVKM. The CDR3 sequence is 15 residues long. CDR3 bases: TGTGCCAGCAGTTCGCGACAGGGGAGAATGGAGACCCAGTACTTC. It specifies CASSSRQGRMETQYF.

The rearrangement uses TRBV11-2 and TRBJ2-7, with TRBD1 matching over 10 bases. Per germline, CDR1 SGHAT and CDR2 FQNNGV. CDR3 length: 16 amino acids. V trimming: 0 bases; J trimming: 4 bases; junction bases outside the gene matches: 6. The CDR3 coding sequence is TGTGCCAGCAGCTTAGATACGGGACAGGGGAGATACGAGCAGTACTTC. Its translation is CASSLDTGQGRYEQYF.

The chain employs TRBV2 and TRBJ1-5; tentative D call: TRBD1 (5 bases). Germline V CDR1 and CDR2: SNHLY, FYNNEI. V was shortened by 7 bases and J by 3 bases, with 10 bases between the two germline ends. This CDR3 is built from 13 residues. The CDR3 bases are TGTGCCAGCAAAAGACAGTTCAATCAGCCCCAGCATTTT. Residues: CASKRQFNQPQHF.

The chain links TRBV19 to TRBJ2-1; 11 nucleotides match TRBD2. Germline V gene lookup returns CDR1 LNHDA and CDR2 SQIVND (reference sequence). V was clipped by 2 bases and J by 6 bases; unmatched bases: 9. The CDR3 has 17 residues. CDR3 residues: CASSITTLAGGLNEQFF. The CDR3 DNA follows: TGTGCCAGTAGTATAACCACCCTAGCGGGAGGCCTCAATGAGCAGTTCTTC.

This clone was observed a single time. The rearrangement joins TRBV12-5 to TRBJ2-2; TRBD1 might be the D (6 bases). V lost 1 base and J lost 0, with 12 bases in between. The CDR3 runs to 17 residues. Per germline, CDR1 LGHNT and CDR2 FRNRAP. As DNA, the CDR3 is TGTGCTAGTGGTTTGGCCGGACAGACTGCGAACACCGGGGAGCTGTTTTTT. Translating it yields CASGLAGQTANTGELFF. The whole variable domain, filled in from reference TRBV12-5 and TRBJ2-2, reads DARVTQTPRHKVTEMGQEVTMRCQPILGHNTVFWYRQTMMQGLELLAYFRNRAPLDDSGMPKDRFSAEMPDATLATLKIQPSEPRDSAVYFCASGLAGQTANTGELFFGEGSRLTVL.

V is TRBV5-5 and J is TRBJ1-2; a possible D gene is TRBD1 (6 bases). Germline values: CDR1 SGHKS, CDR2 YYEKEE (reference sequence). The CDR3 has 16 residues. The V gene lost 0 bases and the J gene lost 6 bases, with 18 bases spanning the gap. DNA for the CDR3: TGTGCCAGCAGCTTGGCCGTTACTTCGGGGGGCCATGGCTACACCTTC. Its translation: CASSLAVTSGGHGYTF.

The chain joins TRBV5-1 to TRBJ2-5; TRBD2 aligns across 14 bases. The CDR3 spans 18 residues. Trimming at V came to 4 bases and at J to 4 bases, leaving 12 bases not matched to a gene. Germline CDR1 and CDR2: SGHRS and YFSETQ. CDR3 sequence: CASSLMGLAGVVGETQYF. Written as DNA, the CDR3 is TGCGCCAGCAGCCTAATGGGACTAGCGGGAGTAGTCGGAGAGACCCAGTACTTC. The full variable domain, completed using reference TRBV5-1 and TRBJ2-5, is KAGVTQTPRYLIKTRGQQVTLSCSPISGHRSVSWYQQTPGQGLQFLFEYFSETQRNKGNFPGRFSGRQFSNSRSEMNVSTLELGDSALYLCASSLMGLAGVVGETQYFGPGTRLLVL.